The entry below describes one T cell receptor (beta chain). This clonotype was observed many times. The antigen this receptor binds is unknown. Per-nucleotide qualities are absent, and no much larger clonotype sits a single base away. The sample comes from a study of breast tumors, draining lymph nodes, adjacent tissues (dated by TCRdb to the mid-2010s). For the study in its entirety: The study compared TCR beta repertoires across tumor, adjacent nontumor tissue and axillary lymph nodes from breast cancer patients. In human breast cancer, the study set out to assess how tumor, surrounding tissue and draining lymph node repertoires relate to one another and whether T cells might be exchanged between them.

Germline trimming: 1 base from V, 3 bases from J; junction bases outside gene matches: 11. The CDR3 starts with the cysteine, ends with the phenylalanine, and has 18 residues. CDR3 DNA is the only sequence kept; it has 54 bases, read in frame from the first base. Sequences SGHDT (CDR1) and YYEEEE (CDR2) are obtained from the germline V gene. What the study reported, not specific to this receptor: The similarity between tumor and nontumor tissue repertoires was significantly greater in luminal-like breast cancer than in basal-like breast cancer. Tumor T-cell repertoires showed less diversity than lymph node repertoires and more diversity than nontumor tissue repertoires, and tumor T-cell repertoires showed preferential V and J gene usage. The data were considered consistent with the idea that most tumor T cells come from the lymph node and then expand in tumor tissue. Rather than being directly demonstrated, the conclusion that tumor T cells originate in lymph nodes was presented as consistent with a hypothesis.

Sequencing used an Illumina HiSeq 2000. TCR beta chain libraries were generated by multiplex PCR amplification. The amplified TCR beta chain products were analyzed by high-throughput sequencing. TCRdb reprocessed the public reads (quality trimming at Q25 with fastp, clone calling with MiXCR) and kept in-frame beta chains. Rows with a matching CDR3 protein are joined into one entry that keeps the most common DNA and genes. Here the sample has approximately 31,000 distinct CDR3 sequences; roughly 63% occur a single time. In total, the top ten clones hold about 20% of the sample. The sequence joins TRBV5-6 to TRBJ2-2, with 8 middle bases fitting TRBD2. The clonotype originates from a female donor with breast cancer. Some clones in this sample may be carry-over from other donors' samples. Source material: breast tumor tissue. CDR3 loop: CASSLMDSRGDYTGELFF. The bases read TGTGCCAGCAGCTTGATGGACTCGCGGGGGGACTACACCGGGGAGCTGTTTTTT.